This TCR beta chain was sequenced during a study of early T cells in non-severe SARS-CoV-2 infection. Unique molecular identifiers (one per individual cDNA molecule) were attached. One entry per CDR3 protein results from TCRdb running MiXCR on the 5' RACE reads. This table has roughly 63,000 distinct CDR3 sequences, 12% appearing once. Germline trimming cut 9 bases from V and 4 bases from J; bases unmatched to any gene: 4. Germline values: CDR1 SNHLY, CDR2 FYNNEI. The CDR3 sequence is 12 residues long. The sequences come from whole blood, collected at baseline. This clonotype originated in an adult who was a healthcare worker with PCR-confirmed SARS-CoV-2 infection or an uninfected control (not recorded which). The donor label of this sample is uncertain. The chain links TRBV2 to TRBJ2-3, with 7 nucleotides matching TRBD2. The CDR3 DNA is TGTGCCAGGGGGAGGGGTGCAGATACGCAGTATTTT. This translates into CARGRGADTQYF.